Shown below are 25 T cell receptor beta chains from a single sample sequenced in a study of shared clonotypes between healthy human individuals. Measured with immunoSEQ multiplex PCR; TCRdb has only the in-frame clones, and not every one. The sample lists fewer than 1.8 million clones; approximately 98.5% were seen once. What was sequenced was naive CD4+ T cells sorted from blood. Subset noted: CD45RA+ positively selected. Receptor source: a young man in good health.

J is TRBJ2-7 and V is TRBV30, with D unresolved. Trimming took 2 bases from V and 6 from J, leaving 8 bases between them. The CDR3 runs 11 residues. Looked up from germline, CDR1 is GTSNPN and CDR2 is SVGIG (reference sequence). CDR3 protein: CAWSPAVEQYF. For the CDR3, the DNA is TGTGCCTGGAGTCCAGCAGTCGAGCAGTACTTC.

In nucleotides, the CDR3 is TGTGCCAGCAGTTTTCTCCCGGACCAGCCCCAGCATTTT. It is translated as CASSFLPDQPQHF. This rearrangement joins TRBV27 to TRBJ1-5; D remains ambiguous. This CDR3 contains 13 residues. The germline V and J ends were trimmed by 3 bases and 7 bases, with 10 bases remaining between them. CDR1 MNHEY and CDR2 SMNVEV come from the germline V gene (reference sequence).

In regard to this clone: Other DNA sequences within the sample encode an identical CDR3. This chain uses TRBV28 with TRBJ1-2; 7 nucleotides match TRBD1. CDR3 length equals 14 residues. Trimming removed 5 bases from V and 5 bases from J; junction bases left unmatched: 8. Germline V lookup: CDR1 MDHEN, CDR2 SYDVKM. This chain's CDR3 is CASSPPGQIYGYTF. The CDR3 DNA reads TGTGCCAGCAGTCCCCCGGGACAGATATATGGCTACACCTTC.

V and J are TRBV5-1 and TRBJ1-4; D might be TRBD1 (6 bases). The V end was cut by 5 bases, the J end by 3 bases, with 14 bases between. The CDR3 loop spans 15 amino acids. Germline lookup yields CDR1 SGHRS and CDR2 YFSETQ. This CDR3 reads CASREGVVPNEKLFF. The CDR3 DNA follows: TGCGCCAGCAGGGAGGGGGTAGTTCCTAATGAAAAACTGTTTTTT.

This rearrangement joins TRBV5-1 to TRBJ1-2; perhaps TRBD1 as D (5 bases). The length of the CDR3 is 15 residues. CDR1 is SGHRS, CDR2 YFSETQ, per germline. Trimming took 7 bases from V and 0 from J, leaving 16 bases between them. CDR3 region: CASRPQTDSNYGYTF. CDR3 sequence (DNA): TGCGCCAGCCGCCCCCAGACAGACTCTAACTATGGCTACACCTTC.

The V gene is TRBV27, the J gene TRBJ2-1; 8 bases fit TRBD1. After removal of 6 bases from V and 3 bases from J, the junction contained 7 bases not matched to a gene. CDR3 length: 15 residues. CDR1 and CDR2 from the germline V gene are MNHEY and SMNVEV (reference sequence). CDR3 amino acids: CASSRTGTYYNEQFF. For the CDR3, the DNA is TGTGCCAGCAGCCGGACAGGGACCTACTACAATGAGCAGTTCTTC.

This clone has a single count. V is TRBV7-9 and J is TRBJ2-1; the match to TRBD2 covers 10 bases. Trimming took 0 bases from V and 9 from J; bases not matched to a gene: 5. CDR3 length equals 15 residues. CDR1 is SEHNR and CDR2 is FQNEAQ in the germline V gene (reference sequence). The CDR3 nucleotides are TGTGCCAGCAGCTTAGCGCTAGCGGGAGTCGTTGAGCAGTTCTTC. As protein: CASSLALAGVVEQFF. Full variable domain (missing parts from reference TRBV7-9 and TRBJ2-1): DTGVSQNPRHKITKRGQNVTFRCDPISEHNRLYWYRQTLGQGPEFLTYFQNEAQLEKSRLLSDRFSAERPKGSFSTLEIQRTEQGDSAMYLCASSLALAGVVEQFFGPGTRLTVL.

This chain joins TRBV5-1 and TRBJ2-3, with D unclear. Deletions cut 4 bases from V and 5 bases from J, with 8 bases between. Germline loops: CDR1 SGHRS, CDR2 YFSETQ. The CDR3 runs to 12 residues. CDR3 in DNA: TGCGCCAGCAGCCCCCCGAAAGATACGCAGTATTTT. It yields the protein CASSPPKDTQYF.

The CDR3 region is CASSRGTGEETQYF. CDR3 coding DNA: TGTGCCAGCAGTCGCGGGACAGGGGAAGAGACCCAGTACTTC. The chain has TRBV4-2 and TRBJ2-5; the match to TRBD1 covers 10 bases. This CDR3 has 14 amino acids. The V and J ends lost 6 bases and 3 bases, in that order; junction bases with no gene match: 4. Germline lookup yields CDR1 LGHNA and CDR2 YNFKEQ.

The V gene is TRBV2, the J gene TRBJ2-1, with 13 bases that match TRBD2. The CDR3 contains 14 residues. Germline V lookup: CDR1 SNHLY, CDR2 FYNNEI. The V gene end was trimmed by 7 bases and the J gene end by 9 bases; junction bases not matched to a gene: 6. Written as DNA, the CDR3 is TGTGCCAGCATTGGACTAGCGGGAGTTGGTGAGCAGTTCTTC. This encodes CASIGLAGVGEQFF.

This clone was recorded a few times. The same CDR3 also results from other DNA sequences found in this sample. The chain couples TRBV18 to TRBJ1-1; the D gene is possibly TRBD1 (6 bases). The CDR3 length is 14 residues. Trimming cost V 3 bases and J 3 bases, with 11 bases left between them. Germline values: CDR1 KGHSH, CDR2 LQKENI. CDR3 in DNA: TGTGCCAGCTCACCGACAGGTGGGGACACTGAAGCTTTCTTT. It is translated as CASSPTGGDTEAFF.

Notes on this clone: This sample also contains other DNA sequences that code for the same CDR3. The chain recombines TRBV7-2 with TRBJ1-1; the D is unclear. V lost 3 bases to trimming and J lost 0 bases, with 5 bases between them. The CDR3 contains 13 residues. CDR1 is SGHTA and CDR2 is FQGNSA in the germline V gene. The CDR3 region is CASSLGMNTEAFF. In DNA, the CDR3 is TGTGCCAGCAGCTTGGGAATGAACACTGAAGCTTTCTTT.

J is TRBJ1-5 and V is TRBV29-1, with D possibly TRBD1 on 6 matching bases. This CDR3 spans 13 amino acids. The V end was cut by 6 bases, the J end by 5 bases, with 14 bases between. From germline, CDR1 is SQVTM and CDR2 ANQGSEA. The CDR3 DNA follows: TGCAGCGTGGGACACGGGAGGGATCAGCCCCAGCATTTT. Protein sequence: CSVGHGRDQPQHF.

The chain joins TRBV27 to TRBJ1-5, with 7 bases matching TRBD1. Germline V gene sequence: CDR1 MNHEY, CDR2 SMNVEV (reference sequence). Unmatched junction bases numbered 8, after V lost 0 bases and J lost 0 bases. The CDR3 runs 18 residues. The CDR3 region has the DNA TGTGCCAGCAGTTTATCGCGCAGGGGGAGATATAGCAATCAGCCCCAGCATTTT. Protein: CASSLSRRGRYSNQPQHF.

The chain combines TRBV18 with TRBJ2-1; 7 nucleotides agree with TRBD2. The CDR3 loop spans 17 amino acids. V was pared by 2 bases and J by 0 bases, with 7 bases of the junction left unmatched. Germline CDR1 KGHSH, CDR2 LQKENI. CDR3 DNA sequence: TGTGCCAGCTCACCATTACCTAGCGGCCCCTCCTACAATGAGCAGTTCTTC. Residues: CASSPLPSGPSYNEQFF. The full variable domain, completed using reference TRBV18 and TRBJ2-1, is NAGVMQNPRHLVRRRGQEARLRCSPMKGHSHVYWYRQLPEEGLKFMVYLQKENIIDESGMPKERFSAEFPKEGPSILRIQQVVRGDSAAYFCASSPLPSGPSYNEQFFGPGTRLTVL.

The V and J genes are TRBV19 and TRBJ2-7; D is uncertain. Trimming removed 3 bases at V and 0 bases at J, with 12 bases between. The CDR3 spans 15 residues. Germline V gene data show CDR1 as LNHDA and CDR2 as SQIVND (reference sequence). The CDR3 protein is CASSIPRGLSYEQYF. CDR3 DNA: TGTGCCAGTAGTATCCCTAGAGGCCTCTCCTACGAGCAGTACTTC.

The chain couples TRBV5-1 to TRBJ2-7; 8 bases are shared with TRBD1. There are 15 residues in the CDR3. The V gene's germline CDR1 is SGHRS and CDR2 YFSETQ. With V trimmed by 3 bases and J by 2 bases, 7 bases remained unmatched. The CDR3: CASSWTGIKTYEQYF. The CDR3 nucleotides read TGCGCCAGCAGCTGGACAGGGATTAAGACCTACGAGCAGTACTTC.

The rearrangement joins TRBV4-2 to TRBJ2-7; 7 bases map to TRBD1. After removal of 2 bases from V and 2 bases from J, the junction contained 9 bases not matched to a gene. The CDR3 consists of 16 residues. The V gene's germline CDR1 is LGHNA and CDR2 YNFKEQ. The CDR3 spells CASSQSWGQSAYEQYF. In DNA form, the CDR3 reads TGTGCCAGCAGCCAATCGTGGGGACAGTCAGCCTACGAGCAGTACTTC.

This chain joins TRBV12-5 and TRBJ2-1, with 8 bases aligning to TRBD1. CDR1 is LGHNT and CDR2 is FRNRAP in the germline V gene. V was pared by 7 bases and J by 5 bases, with 13 bases of the junction left unmatched. The CDR3 is 16 residues long. CDR3 protein: CASALTTGTGDNEQFF. CDR3 nucleotide sequence: TGTGCTAGTGCTTTAACAACCGGGACAGGAGACAATGAGCAGTTCTTC.

The count of this clone is one. J is TRBJ1-1 and V is TRBV5-4; D possibly corresponds to TRBD1 (6 bases). This CDR3 has 16 amino acids. CDR1 SGHNT and CDR2 YYREEE come from the germline V gene (reference sequence). Trimming removed 0 bases at V and 3 bases at J, with 15 bases between. DNA for the CDR3: TGTGCCAGCAGCTTGGGTCCCTTCGGGGGCGACACTGAAGCTTTCTTT. It specifies CASSLGPFGGDTEAFF.

V is TRBV6-5 and J is TRBJ1-3; the D gene is possibly TRBD1 (5 bases). The CDR3 is made up of 14 amino acids. Germline CDR1 reads MNHEY; CDR2 reads SVGAGI. Trimming shortened V by 3 bases and J by 1 base, and 7 bases separated the two germline ends. CDR3 coding DNA: TGTGCCAGCAGTTATTGGGGGTCTGGAAACACCATATATTTT. This sequence encodes CASSYWGSGNTIYF.

This chain connects TRBV19 to TRBJ1-1; D possibly corresponds to TRBD1 (6 bases). Germline V gene data show CDR1 as LNHDA and CDR2 as SQIVND (reference sequence). The CDR3 runs to 15 residues. Trimming took off 6 bases at V and 0 bases at J, with 14 bases between the two ends. The chain's CDR3 is CASRPRTAMNTEAFF. The DNA of the CDR3 is TGTGCCAGTAGGCCCAGGACAGCGATGAACACTGAAGCTTTCTTT.

The rearrangement joins TRBV29-1 to TRBJ2-1; D uncertain. The CDR3 runs 13 residues. CDR1 is SQVTM, CDR2 ANQGSEA, per germline. Trimming removed 6 bases at V and 3 bases at J, with 12 bases between. Here the CDR3 reads CSVESPLYNEQFF. CDR3 bases: TGCAGCGTCGAGAGCCCGCTCTACAATGAGCAGTTCTTC.

The V call is TRBV7-9, the J call TRBJ1-1, with TRBD1 as a possible D gene (6 bases). Germline V gene data show CDR1 as SEHNR and CDR2 as FQNEAQ (reference sequence). This CDR3 has 15 residues. V lost 5 bases, J lost 2 bases, and 15 bases lay in between. CDR3 nucleotide sequence: TGTGCCAGCAGCCCAACGGCGGGGACAAACACTGAAGCTTTCTTT. Translation gives CASSPTAGTNTEAFF.

This chain uses TRBV28 with TRBJ2-7; perhaps TRBD1 as D (6 bases). The CDR3 is 13 amino acids. Trimming left V 2 bases short and J 5 bases short, with 10 bases between. Germline assignment: CDR1 MDHEN and CDR2 SYDVKM. The CDR3 protein is CASSLIQGDEQYF. CDR3 in DNA: TGTGCCAGCAGTTTAATACAGGGCGACGAGCAGTACTTC.